These 31 T cell receptor beta chains originate from one sample sequenced in a study of CD4 T cells in relation to SARS-CoV-2 and coronaviruses. Their antigens are not known. This table comes from immunoSEQ multiplex PCR, and its TCRdb copy is limited to in-frame clones, with some not included. The sample yields over 25,000 clones, around 84% seen once. Unexposed donor CD4+ T cells date from about 2011-2018, before the COVID-19 pandemic. The cells were cultured for about ten days before CD4+ T cells were isolated. Sequenced material: CD4+ T cells from PBMCs, cultured in vitro. These receptors all stem from a human donor in good health.

The V gene is TRBV7-9, the J gene TRBJ1-1, with unresolved D. The CDR3 contains 14 residues. Trimming cost V 1 base and J 0 bases, with 6 bases left between them. The germline CDR1 and CDR2 sequences are SEHNR and FQNEAQ (reference sequence). The CDR3 protein is CASSLGRMNTEAFF. The CDR3 nucleotides read TGTGCCAGCAGCTTAGGCCGGATGAACACTGAAGCTTTCTTT.

The J gene is TRBJ1-6, the V gene TRBV11-3; no clear D. Trimming left V 4 bases short and J 0 bases short, with 10 bases between. Germline CDR1 SGHNT, CDR2 YENEEA. This CDR3 is built from 16 residues. The CDR3 loop is CASSSSLSSYNSPLHF. The DNA for the CDR3 is TGTGCCAGCAGCTCGAGCCTCAGCTCCTATAATTCACCCCTCCACTTT.

The J gene is TRBJ2-3, the V gene TRBV7-9; TRBD1 matches 7 bases. Germline loops: CDR1 SEHNR, CDR2 FQNEAQ (reference sequence). The CDR3 length is 12 residues. V gave up 10 bases and J gave up 4 bases; unmatched junction bases: 5. CDR3 coding DNA: TGTGCCACCCGACAGGGCGCAGATACGCAGTATTTT. Amino acids: CATRQGADTQYF.

The chain links TRBV6-4 to TRBJ2-3, with TRBD2 matching over 9 bases. Germline V lookup: CDR1 MRHNA, CDR2 SNTAGT. V lost 4 bases to trimming and J lost 4 bases; unmatched junction nucleotides: 3. CDR3 size: 14 residues. The CDR3 DNA reads TGTGCCAGCAGTGCGGGACTAGCTTCAGATACGCAGTATTTT. It yields the protein CASSAGLASDTQYF.

The V and J genes are TRBV6-5 and TRBJ1-6, with TRBD1 as a possible D gene (5 bases). The CDR3 runs 14 residues. CDR1 and CDR2 (germline): MNHEY, SVGAGI. Between the trimmed V and J ends, which lost 4 bases and 6 bases, there was a span of 10 bases. The CDR3 region is CASSWDGTNSPLHF. The DNA for the CDR3 is TGTGCCAGCAGTTGGGACGGAACTAATTCACCCCTCCACTTT.

This chain uses TRBV2 with TRBJ1-1, with D hard to call. CDR1 is SNHLY, CDR2 FYNNEI, per germline. V was pared by 7 bases and J by 1 base, with 16 bases between. The CDR3 has 15 residues. CDR3 loop: CASNHLGVRNTEAFF. As DNA, the CDR3 is TGTGCCAGCAACCACTTGGGTGTCCGGAACACTGAAGCTTTCTTT.

For the CDR3, the DNA is TGTGCCAGCAGAGCCGACATTAGCAATCAGCCCCAGCATTTT. Translated: CASRADISNQPQHF. The genes are TRBV2 and TRBJ1-5; no clear D. Germline V gene sequence: CDR1 SNHLY, CDR2 FYNNEI. CDR3 length equals 14 residues. V was trimmed by 6 bases and J by 0 bases, leaving 9 bases between them. Full variable domain (rest looked up from reference TRBV2 and TRBJ1-5): EPEVTQTPSHQVTQMGQEVILRCVPISNHLYFYWYRQILGQKVEFLVSFYNNEISEKSEIFDDQFSVERPDGSNFTLKIRSTKLEDSAMYFCASRADISNQPQHFGDGTRLSIL.

The CDR3 sequence: CASSRDRDNEKLFF. Written as DNA, the CDR3 is TGTGCCAGCAGTAGGGACAGGGATAATGAAAAACTGTTTTTT. V usage is TRBV6-5 and J usage is TRBJ1-4, with 9 bases lining up with TRBD1. The CDR3 runs 14 residues. Germline V gives CDR1 MNHEY, CDR2 SVGAGI. J gave up 4 bases and V 5 bases, and 2 bases lay outside the gene matches.

The chain's CDR3 is CATSRDRGTGRYTF. CDR3 in DNA: TGTGCCACCAGCAGAGATCGAGGGACAGGGAGGTACACCTTC. The V call is TRBV15, the J call TRBJ1-2; 9 bases are shared with TRBD1. Unmatched junction bases numbered 7, after V lost 0 bases and J lost 11 bases. The CDR3 spans 14 residues. Germline assignment: CDR1 LNHNV and CDR2 YYDKDF (reference sequence).

This chain uses TRBV18 with TRBJ1-1, with TRBD1 as a possible D gene (6 bases). The CDR3 contains 13 residues. V dropped 5 bases and J dropped 0 bases, with 7 bases sitting between them. Germline CDR1 KGHSH, CDR2 LQKENI. The CDR3 loop reads CASSSGVNTEAFF. The DNA of the CDR3 is TGTGCCAGCTCATCAGGGGTGAACACTGAAGCTTTCTTT. The whole variable domain, remainder taken from reference TRBV18 and TRBJ1-1, is NAGVMQNPRHLVRRRGQEARLRCSPMKGHSHVYWYRQLPEEGLKFMVYLQKENIIDESGMPKERFSAEFPKEGPSILRIQQVVRGDSAAYFCASSSGVNTEAFFGQGTRLTVV.

This rearrangement joins TRBV4-1 to TRBJ2-2; weak D call: TRBD1 (7 bases). V gave up 2 bases and J gave up 5 bases, with 21 bases separating them. CDR1 and CDR2 from the germline V gene are MGHRA and YSYEKL. CDR3 length: 18 residues. CDR3 region: CASSQLPIQGGRTGELFF. CDR3 nucleotide sequence: TGCGCCAGCAGCCAACTCCCGATTCAGGGGGGTAGGACCGGGGAGCTGTTTTTT.

The CDR3, as DNA: TGTGCCATCAGATGGGAGCCGGGACAGGAGGCTGGCTACACCTTC. It encodes CAIRWEPGQEAGYTF. The V and J genes are TRBV10-3 and TRBJ1-2; 8 nucleotides match TRBD1. V shed 6 bases and J 7 bases; nucleotides not matched to a gene: 13. Germline V gives CDR1 ENHRY, CDR2 SYGVKD. The CDR3 covers 15 residues.

J is TRBJ2-1 and V is TRBV7-3; tentatively, D is TRBD2 (5 bases). Germline CDR1 reads SGHTA; CDR2 reads FQGTGA. CDR3 length equals 14 residues. Trimming shortened V by 6 bases and J by 3 bases, and 12 bases separated the two germline ends. CDR3 residues: CASSSSGFYNEQFF. In nucleotides, the CDR3 is TGTGCCAGCAGTTCAAGCGGCTTCTACAATGAGCAGTTCTTC.

The genes are TRBV19 and TRBJ2-1; 13 nucleotides align to TRBD2. Germline lookup yields CDR1 LNHDA and CDR2 SQIVND (reference sequence). This CDR3 is 17 amino acids long. Germline trimming cut 5 bases from V and 0 bases from J; bases unmatched to any gene: 4. Here the CDR3 DNA reads TGTGCCAGTAGTCCTAGGACTAGCGGGAGCTCCTACAATGAGCAGTTCTTC. Translated, it gives CASSPRTSGSSYNEQFF.

V usage is TRBV7-2 and J usage is TRBJ1-3, with D possibly matching TRBD1 (5 bases). The CDR3 totals 14 residues. The germline V gene encodes CDR1 SGHTA and CDR2 FQGNSA. V shed 4 bases and J shed 4 bases, with 11 bases lying between them. The CDR3 DNA reads as TGTGCCAGCAGCTCATCCTGGGGGGGAAACACCATATATTTT. Translation gives CASSSSWGGNTIYF.

The rearrangement uses TRBV4-3 and TRBJ1-4; D perhaps matches TRBD1 (6 bases). The V gene's germline CDR1 is LGHNA and CDR2 YSLEER. The CDR3 sequence is 15 residues long. The germline V and J ends were trimmed by 3 bases and 7 bases, with 15 bases remaining between them. The CDR3: CASSHNRGQGEKLFF. The CDR3 DNA follows: TGCGCCAGCAGCCACAATCGGGGGCAGGGTGAAAAACTGTTTTTT.

The CDR3: CASSQGDRSSYEQYF. The CDR3, as DNA: TGTGCCAGCAGCCAAGGGGACAGGAGCTCCTACGAGCAGTACTTC. The chain carries TRBV3-1 (or the pseudogene TRBV3-2) and TRBJ2-7; 8 nucleotides match TRBD1. The trim removed 1 base at V and 0 bases at J, leaving 2 bases unmatched. In germline, CDR1 is LGHDT, CDR2 YNNKEL (reference sequence). The CDR3 sequence is 15 residues long.

The V call is TRBV7-2, the J call TRBJ2-7; TRBD2 matches 8 bases. From germline, CDR1 is SGHTA and CDR2 FQGNSA. The CDR3 runs 16 residues. The ends lost 6 bases at V and 5 bases at J; junction bases unmatched: 15. In nucleotides, the CDR3 is TGTGCCAGCAGACGAAAGGTCCAGCGGGGGTCTCACGAGCAGTACTTC. As protein: CASRRKVQRGSHEQYF.

The rearrangement links TRBV5-1 to TRBJ2-3; 11 bases are a match to TRBD1. CDR3 length: 15 residues. Trimming at V came to 2 bases and at J to 4 bases, leaving 3 bases not matched to a gene. In germline, CDR1 is SGHRS, CDR2 YFSETQ. This CDR3 reads CASSLGQGAADTQYF. The CDR3 nucleotides are TGCGCCAGCAGCTTAGGACAGGGGGCAGCAGATACGCAGTATTTT.

V and J are TRBV4-3 and TRBJ2-3; 12 nucleotides align to TRBD2. After removal of 6 bases from V and 2 bases from J, the junction contained 6 bases not matched to a gene. The CDR3 loop spans 16 amino acids. In germline, CDR1 is LGHNA, CDR2 YSLEER. The CDR3 here is CASRRGLAGYTDTQYF. The CDR3, as DNA: TGCGCCAGCAGGCGCGGACTAGCGGGATACACAGATACGCAGTATTTT.

V usage is TRBV4-1 and J usage is TRBJ2-5; no reliable D call. The V end was cut by 4 bases, the J end by 1 base, with 13 bases between. In germline, CDR1 is MGHRA, CDR2 YSYEKL. This CDR3 has 15 amino acids. This CDR3 reads CASSLHLTSQETQYF. In DNA form, the CDR3 reads TGCGCCAGCAGCCTTCACCTCACGAGCCAAGAGACCCAGTACTTC.

This clone was counted only a few times. The rearrangement uses TRBV4-1 and TRBJ1-6; 7 bases fit TRBD1. Germline V gene lookup returns CDR1 MGHRA and CDR2 YSYEKL. Losses at the gene ends were 1 base for V and 5 bases for J; bases not matched to a gene: 8. This CDR3 region has 17 residues. CDR3 sequence: CASSQVVAGGDNSPLHF. The CDR3, as DNA: TGCGCCAGCAGCCAAGTTGTTGCAGGGGGGGATAATTCACCCCTCCACTTT.

This clone appeared a few times. The chain links TRBV5-1 to TRBJ2-3; a possible D gene is TRBD2 (5 bases). The ends were cut back, 5 bases at V and 0 bases at J, with 13 bases in the middle. This CDR3 is built from 15 residues. CDR1 is SGHRS, CDR2 YFSETQ, per germline. CDR3 coding DNA: TGCGCCAGCAGACCTCGAGGAGGTAGCACAGATACGCAGTATTTT. Translation: CASRPRGGSTDTQYF.

The chain carries TRBV4-3 and TRBJ2-4; possibly TRBD2 for D (6 bases). V was cut by 0 bases and J by 0 bases, with 15 bases left in between. From germline, CDR1 is LGHNA and CDR2 YSLEER. The CDR3 is 18 amino acids. CDR3 in amino acids: CASSQDPPGLLAKNIQYF. DNA for the CDR3: TGCGCCAGCAGCCAAGATCCCCCTGGACTACTAGCCAAAAACATTCAGTACTTC.

The rearrangement links TRBV5-1 to TRBJ2-3; no clear D. CDR3 length: 15 residues. Trimming left V 0 bases short and J 6 bases short, with 14 bases between. Germline-derived CDR1 and CDR2 are SGHRS and YFSETQ. The CDR3, as DNA: TGCGCCAGCAGCTTGGAGAGTAGCAGGTCGGATACGCAGTATTTT. Protein: CASSLESSRSDTQYF.

The CDR3 DNA reads as TGTGCCAGCAGCTTAGGCAGGTCGAACACTGAAGCTTTCTTT. Translating it yields CASSLGRSNTEAFF. The V call is TRBV11-2, the J call TRBJ1-1; no clear D gene. The CDR3 contains 14 residues. V gave up 1 base and J gave up 1 base, with 7 bases separating them. Germline-derived CDR1 and CDR2 are SGHAT and FQNNGV.

The rearrangement joins TRBV7-3 to TRBJ2-1; a weak D match, TRBD2 (7 bases). V shed 5 bases and J shed 0 bases, with 26 bases lying between them. The germline V gene has CDR1 SGHTA and CDR2 FQGTGA. The CDR3 has 20 residues. CDR3 bases: TGTGCCAGCAGCCCTAGGGGGGAAGCGGGAAAGTCGAGCTCCTACAATGAGCAGTTCTTC. It translates to CASSPRGEAGKSSSYNEQFF. Looking up the rest from reference TRBV7-3 and TRBJ2-1 gives the full variable domain: GAGVSQTPSNKVTEKGKYVELRCDPISGHTALYWYRQSLGQGPEFLIYFQGTGAADDSGLPNDRFFAVRPEGSVSTLKIQRTERGDSAVYLCASSPRGEAGKSSSYNEQFFGPGTRLTVL.

In this sample, this clone turned up a few times. This rearrangement joins TRBV7-9 to TRBJ1-5, with D uncertain. Germline V CDR1 and CDR2: SEHNR, FQNEAQ (reference sequence). V lost 1 base, J lost 0 bases, and 10 bases lay in between. The CDR3 extends over 16 amino acids. CDR3: CASSLVGAYSNQPQHF. In nucleotides, the CDR3 is TGTGCCAGCAGCTTAGTAGGCGCGTATAGCAATCAGCCCCAGCATTTT.

The gene calls are TRBV19 and TRBJ1-1; D possibly corresponds to TRBD1 (6 bases). In germline, CDR1 is LNHDA, CDR2 SQIVND (reference sequence). The CDR3 contains 13 residues. Deletions cut 8 bases from V and 11 bases from J, with 21 bases between. The CDR3 coding sequence is TGTGCCAGTGAGAGCTCAGGGACAAGGGAGGCTTTCTTT. Its protein product is CASESSGTREAFF.

The genes are TRBV4-2 and TRBJ1-3; no firm D call. From germline, CDR1 is LGHNA and CDR2 YNFKEQ. The CDR3 sequence is 17 residues long. V was shortened by 0 bases and J by 0 bases, with 12 bases between the two germline ends. CDR3 sequence: CASSQDWETPSGNTIYF. CDR3 nucleotide sequence: TGTGCCAGCAGCCAAGATTGGGAAACACCCTCTGGAAACACCATATATTTT.

The chain combines TRBV4-1 with TRBJ1-1; no clear D. V lost 1 base to trimming and J lost 4 bases, with 19 bases between them. CDR3 length: 17 residues. CDR1 is MGHRA, CDR2 YSYEKL, per germline. The CDR3: CASSQGVTVLVTTEAFF. CDR3 in DNA: TGCGCCAGCAGCCAAGGGGTTACAGTCTTGGTGACCACTGAAGCTTTCTTT.